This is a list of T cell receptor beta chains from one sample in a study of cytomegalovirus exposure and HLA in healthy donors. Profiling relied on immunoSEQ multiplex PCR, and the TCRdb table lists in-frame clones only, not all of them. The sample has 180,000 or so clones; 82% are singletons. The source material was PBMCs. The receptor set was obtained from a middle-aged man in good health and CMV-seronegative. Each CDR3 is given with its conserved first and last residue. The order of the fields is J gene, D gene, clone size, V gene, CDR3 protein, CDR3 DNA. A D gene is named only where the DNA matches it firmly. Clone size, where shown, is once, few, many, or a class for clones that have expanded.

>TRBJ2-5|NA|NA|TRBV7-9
CASSLGSGEETQYF
TGTGCCAGCAGCTTAGGTTCAGGGGAAGAGACCCAGTACTTC
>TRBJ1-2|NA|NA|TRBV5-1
CASSLVGEGGYTF
TGCGCCAGCAGCTTGGTCGGGGAAGGCGGCTACACCTTC
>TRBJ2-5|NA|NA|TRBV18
CASSPGVGETQYF
TGTGCCAGCTCACCCGGGGTCGGAGAGACCCAGTACTTC
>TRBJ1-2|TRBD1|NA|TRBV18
CASSPPSDRTNYGYTF
TGTGCCAGCTCACCACCGTCGGACAGGACTAACTATGGCTACACCTTC
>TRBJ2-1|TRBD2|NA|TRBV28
CASSSQIASGAYNEQFF
TGTGCCAGCAGTTCCCAGATTGCTAGCGGGGCCTACAATGAGCAGTTCTTC
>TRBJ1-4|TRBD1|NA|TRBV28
CASKTGGSEKLFF
TGTGCCAGCAAAACAGGGGGCAGTGAAAAACTGTTTTTT
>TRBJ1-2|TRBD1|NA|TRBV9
CASQRGDRSYGYTF
TGTGCCAGTCAACGGGGGGACAGGTCCTATGGCTACACCTTC
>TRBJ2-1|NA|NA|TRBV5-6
CASSLWPVLYNEQFF
TGTGCCAGCAGCTTGTGGCCTGTCCTTTACAATGAGCAGTTCTTC
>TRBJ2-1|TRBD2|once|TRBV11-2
CASSPQGLAGSYNEQFF
TGTGCCAGCAGCCCCCAGGGACTAGCGGGTTCCTACAATGAGCAGTTCTTC
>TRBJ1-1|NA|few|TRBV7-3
CASSLTATGPTEAFF
TGTGCCAGCAGCTTAACGGCTACAGGTCCCACTGAAGCTTTCTTT
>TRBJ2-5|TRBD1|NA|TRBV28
CASRGGDETQYF
TGTGCCAGCAGAGGGGGCGATGAGACCCAGTACTTC
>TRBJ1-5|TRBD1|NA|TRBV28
CASSLLYRGMGQPQHF
TGTGCCAGCAGCCTCCTCTACAGGGGAATGGGTCAGCCCCAGCATTTT
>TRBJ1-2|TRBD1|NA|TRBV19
CASRPGQGANYGYTF
TGTGCCAGTCGACCGGGACAGGGGGCAAACTATGGCTACACCTTC
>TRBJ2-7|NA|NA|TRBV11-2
CASSRRGGERGYEQYF
TGTGCCAGCAGCCGGAGGGGGGGTGAGCGGGGTTACGAGCAGTACTTC
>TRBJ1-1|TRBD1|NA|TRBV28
CASSETGAMNTEAFF
TGTGCCAGCAGCGAGACAGGGGCAATGAACACTGAAGCTTTCTTT
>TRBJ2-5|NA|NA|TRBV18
CASSPAVLQETQYF
TGTGCCAGCTCACCGGCTGTGTTACAAGAGACCCAGTACTTC